Presented here are 5 T cell receptor beta chains from one specimen sequenced in a study of shared clonotypes between healthy human individuals. Only CD45RO-negative cells positively selected for CCR7 counted as naive CD8 cells, so terminally differentiated effector memory CD45RA+ cells were excluded. Clones were read by immunoSEQ multiplex PCR, and TCRdb kept only the in-frame ones, dropping some. The sample shows about 2 million clones, 85% to 95% of them seen only once. The sequenced material came from naive CD8+ T cells sorted from blood. All receptors derive from a man aged 18 to 35 in good health.

This rearrangement joins TRBV27 to TRBJ2-7; D remains unclear. Germline CDR1 and CDR2: MNHEY and SMNVEV (reference sequence). Trimming took off 4 bases at V and 8 bases at J, with 21 bases between the two ends. The CDR3 is 15 residues long. The CDR3 region is CASSSRTVIDRQQYF. CDR3 coding DNA: TGTGCCAGCAGTTCTCGGACGGTGATAGACCGGCAGCAGTACTTC.

CDR3: CASSPAEGGYEQYF. The CDR3 DNA is TGTGCCAGTAGCCCCGCGGAGGGGGGTTACGAGCAGTACTTC. The chain joins TRBV19 to TRBJ2-7; D might be TRBD1 or TRBD2, each matching 6 bases. Germline V gene lookup returns CDR1 LNHDA and CDR2 SQIVND (reference sequence). The CDR3 totals 14 residues. Deletions cut 6 bases from V and 4 bases from J, with 16 bases between.

The chain is built from TRBV7-9 and TRBJ2-3, with D perhaps matching TRBD1 (6 bases). V was pared by 4 bases and J by 2 bases, with 16 bases between. The V gene's germline CDR1 is SEHNR and CDR2 FQNEAQ (reference sequence). This CDR3 contains 16 residues. The CDR3 is CASSSPQDSSTDTQYF. CDR3 nucleotides: TGTGCCAGCAGCTCACCACAGGACAGTTCCACAGATACGCAGTATTTT.

Turning to this clone: The same CDR3 is also encoded by other DNA sequences in this sample. The chain is built from TRBV4-3 and TRBJ1-1; 8 nucleotides match TRBD1. J gave up 1 base and V 1 base, and 2 bases lay outside the gene matches. The CDR3 is made up of 15 amino acids. Germline V gene sequence: CDR1 LGHNA, CDR2 YSLEER. This CDR3 reads CASSQGTGTNTEAFF. DNA for the CDR3: TGCGCCAGCAGCCAAGGGACAGGGACGAACACTGAAGCTTTCTTT.

The chain recombines TRBV27 with TRBJ1-2; unclear D gene. The V end lost 3 bases, the J end lost 7 bases, and 12 bases lay between the germline ends. Looked up from germline, CDR1 is MNHEY and CDR2 is SMNVEV (reference sequence). The CDR3 is 13 residues long. The CDR3 nucleotides are TGTGCCAGCAGTTTTGGGATTGGGGTTGGCTACACCTTC. It yields the protein CASSFGIGVGYTF.